Here is one T cell receptor (beta chain) with its context. This sample was taken from a study of blood T cell repertoires in COVID-19. Turning to the study itself: In each case, the material was cDNA or gDNA derived from T cells, B-cell-depleted T cells, or PBMCs.

CDR1 is SGHNT, CDR2 YYREEE, per germline (reference sequence). J was trimmed by 1 base and V by 4 bases; bases with no gene match: 6. The CDR3 sequence is 15 residues long. Authors' processing steps: By means of reference gene primer amplification, nucleated cell counts were estimated. Repertoires were generated with immunoSEQ multiplex PCR, while TCRdb's copy carries only in-frame clones and drops some. V, J and clone size are taken as reported in that table, and D and trimming were inferred from the DNA itself. This table has some 240,000 clones, 85% appearing once. Input material: peripheral blood. The receptor was isolated from a woman aged 70 to 79 with COVID-19, enrolled during active disease. The rearrangement links TRBV5-4 to TRBJ1-1; 8 bases line up with TRBD1. The CDR3 DNA is TGTGCCAGCAGCCCCGGACAGGGACGGAACACTGAAGCTTTCTTT. This sequence encodes CASSPGQGRNTEAFF.